This T cell receptor (beta chain) originates from a study of T cell responses to AZD1222 COVID-19 vaccine. Profiled with immunoSEQ multiplex PCR; TCRdb holds only in-frame clones, not every one. This table has 150,000 to 200,000 clones, just over 85% appearing once. Study results and caveats: Repertoire sampling happened only post peak T cell response.

On this clone: Antigen specificity is unknown.

Sequenced here: peripheral blood, sampled 28 days after the second AZD1222 dose. This clonotype was obtained from an adult who received the AZD1222 COVID-19 vaccine.

CDR3 sequence (DNA): TGTGCCAGCTTACGGGACAGACCTAACTATGGCTACACCTTC. Translation: CASLRDRPNYGYTF. The V gene is TRBV6-5, the J gene TRBJ1-2; 7 bases line up with TRBD1. The germline V gene has CDR1 MNHEY and CDR2 SVGAGI. The length of the CDR3 is 14 residues. V dropped 8 bases and J dropped 0; count of bases not matched to a gene: 6.